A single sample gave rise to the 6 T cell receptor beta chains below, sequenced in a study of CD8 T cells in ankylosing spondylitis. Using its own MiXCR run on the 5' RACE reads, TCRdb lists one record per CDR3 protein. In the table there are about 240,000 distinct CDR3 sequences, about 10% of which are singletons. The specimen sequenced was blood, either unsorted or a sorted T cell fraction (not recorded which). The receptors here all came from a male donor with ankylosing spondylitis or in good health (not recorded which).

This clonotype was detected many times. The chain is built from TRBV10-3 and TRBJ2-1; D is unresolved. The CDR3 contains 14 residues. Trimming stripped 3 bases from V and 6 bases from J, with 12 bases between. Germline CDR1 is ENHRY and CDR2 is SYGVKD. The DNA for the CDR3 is TGTGCCATCAGTGATGTCCCTACCTCCAATGAGCAGTTCTTC. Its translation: CAISDVPTSNEQFF.

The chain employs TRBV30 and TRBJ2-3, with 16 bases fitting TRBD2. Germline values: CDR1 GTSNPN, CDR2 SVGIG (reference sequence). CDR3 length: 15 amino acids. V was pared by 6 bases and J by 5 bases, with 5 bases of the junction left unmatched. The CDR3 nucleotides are TGTGCCTGTACGGGACTAGCGGGGGGGCGAGATACGCAGTATTTT. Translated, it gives CACTGLAGGRDTQYF.

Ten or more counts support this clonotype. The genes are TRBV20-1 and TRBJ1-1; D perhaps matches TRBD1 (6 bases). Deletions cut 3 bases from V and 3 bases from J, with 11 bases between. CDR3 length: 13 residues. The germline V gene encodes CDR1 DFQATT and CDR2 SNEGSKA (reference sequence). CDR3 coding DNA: TGCAGTGCTAGGTCGACAGGTGACACTGAAGCTTTCTTT. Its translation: CSARSTGDTEAFF.

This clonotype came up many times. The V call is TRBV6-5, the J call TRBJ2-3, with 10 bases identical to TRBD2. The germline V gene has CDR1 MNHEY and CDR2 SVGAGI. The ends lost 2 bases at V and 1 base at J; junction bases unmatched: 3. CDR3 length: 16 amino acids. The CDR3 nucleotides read TGTGCCAGCAGTTACGGGGGGACTAGCGGCACAGATACGCAGTATTTT. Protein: CASSYGGTSGTDTQYF.

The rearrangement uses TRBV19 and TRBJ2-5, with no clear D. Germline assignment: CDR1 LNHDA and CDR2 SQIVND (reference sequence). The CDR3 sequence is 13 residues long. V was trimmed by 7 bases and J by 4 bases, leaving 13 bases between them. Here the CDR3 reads CASNVAGGETQYF. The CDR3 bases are TGTGCCAGTAATGTGGCAGGTGGAGAGACCCAGTACTTC.

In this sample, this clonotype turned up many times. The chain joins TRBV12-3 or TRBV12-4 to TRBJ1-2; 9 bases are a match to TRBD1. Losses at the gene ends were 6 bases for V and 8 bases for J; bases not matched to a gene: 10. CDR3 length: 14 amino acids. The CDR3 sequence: CASSPSGTGKGYTF. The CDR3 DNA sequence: TGTGCCAGCAGCCCATCCGGGACAGGGAAAGGCTACACCTTC.